This T cell receptor beta chain was obtained from a study of radiation and T cells in renal cell carcinoma. Study-wide findings and caveats: Pretreatment tumor biopsies were lacking, so baseline clonotypes are unknown.

This CDR3 has 13 residues. The germline V gene has CDR1 SGHRS and CDR2 YFSETQ. Trimming took 3 bases from V and 8 from J; bases not matched to a gene: 4. Measured with immunoSEQ multiplex PCR; TCRdb has only the in-frame clones, and not every one. The table has about 95,000 clones, 75% to 90% seen once. Time point indicated: baseline pretreatment blood. Treatment meaning: 15 Gy SBRT to primary tumor, nephrectomy 4 weeks later. In the case of this clone: Its specificity is unknown.

The rearrangement links TRBV5-1 to TRBJ1-2; TRBD1 matches 10 bases. The input for sequencing was blood, taken from a patient whose treatment included radiotherapy and nephrectomy. The sequence was obtained from a man in his fifties with renal cell carcinoma. DNA for the CDR3: TGCGCCAGCAGCTGGGGACAGGGGAAGGGCTACACCTTC. It codes for CASSWGQGKGYTF.